This record concerns one TCR beta chain sequence. This sample stems from a study of blood T cell repertoires in COVID-19. Germline CDR1 and CDR2: SNHLY and FYNNEI. J was trimmed by 6 bases and V by 7 bases; bases with no gene match: 15. The CDR3 extends over 16 amino acids. Repertoires were generated with immunoSEQ multiplex PCR, while TCRdb's copy carries only in-frame clones and drops some. The table has hundreds of thousands of clones, approximately 87% seen once. Sequenced material: PBMCs or T cells enriched from blood (not recorded which). The rearrangement links TRBV2 to TRBJ2-7, with 10 positions matching TRBD1. The sequence was obtained from a woman between 50 and 59 years old in a cohort exposed to, infected with or recovered from COVID-19 (not recorded which). CDR3 sequence (DNA): TGTGCCAGCATCCTCACTCGGACAGGGGGACCGGGCGAGCAGTACTTC. Translating gives CASILTRTGGPGEQYF.